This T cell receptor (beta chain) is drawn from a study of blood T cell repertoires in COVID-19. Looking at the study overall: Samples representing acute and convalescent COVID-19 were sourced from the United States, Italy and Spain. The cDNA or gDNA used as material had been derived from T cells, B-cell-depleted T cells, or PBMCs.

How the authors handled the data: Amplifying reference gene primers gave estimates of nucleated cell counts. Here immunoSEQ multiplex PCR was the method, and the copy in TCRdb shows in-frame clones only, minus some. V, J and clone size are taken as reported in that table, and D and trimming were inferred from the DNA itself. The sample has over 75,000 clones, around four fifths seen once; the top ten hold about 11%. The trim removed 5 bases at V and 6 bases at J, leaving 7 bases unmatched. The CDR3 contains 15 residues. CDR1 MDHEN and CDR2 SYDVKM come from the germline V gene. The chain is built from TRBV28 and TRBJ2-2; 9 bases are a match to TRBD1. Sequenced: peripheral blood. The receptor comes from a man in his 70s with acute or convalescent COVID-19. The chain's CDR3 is CASSTPGQGSGELFF. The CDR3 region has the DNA TGTGCCAGCAGTACCCCGGGACAGGGTTCCGGGGAGCTGTTTTTT.